This T cell receptor beta chain came from a study of T-cell reconstitution after alpha-beta-depleted transplantation in children. Unique molecular identifiers were used to barcode this TCRbeta library. TCRdb re-called the PCR reads through MiXCR, storing one row per CDR3 protein. The table includes around 380,000 distinct CDR3 sequences, approximately 10% detected once. This clonotype was picked up a small number of times. Germline assignment: CDR1 DFQATT and CDR2 SNEGSKA (reference sequence). Trimming at V came to 4 bases and at J to 4 bases, leaving 12 bases not matched to a gene. The CDR3 sequence is 16 residues long.

This sequence joins TRBV20-1 and TRBJ2-3; TRBD2 agrees at 9 bases. Source: PBMCs from the stem cell graft donor, taken from the stem cell graft. The source of this sequence is a human donor who donated a stem cell graft to a child with acute myeloid leukemia. CDR3 coding DNA: TGCAGTGCTATGGTGGGAGTCCGCGGGAGGGCAGATACGCAGTATTTT. Protein sequence: CSAMVGVRGRADTQYF.